The 18 T cell receptor beta chains below come from one sample, sequenced in a study of technical replicates of blood from several donors. The data were produced by immunoSEQ multiplex PCR, yet TCRdb's version contains in-frame clones alone and is incomplete. The sample comprises approximately 49,000 clones, roughly nine tenths of which are singletons, and around 3.6% rests with the top ten. Sequencing was performed on PBMCs. The receptor source for this set is a human donor in good health. Some clones in this sample may be carry-over from other donors' samples.

This chain links TRBV5-4 with TRBJ2-7; TRBD2 agrees at 7 bases. Germline V lookup: CDR1 SGHNT, CDR2 YYREEE (reference sequence). CDR3 length: 14 amino acids. After removal of 4 bases from V and 5 bases from J, the junction contained 9 bases not matched to a gene. DNA for the CDR3: TGTGCCAGCAGCCCGGGGGGAGTAAGGGACGAGCAGTACTTC. It codes for CASSPGGVRDEQYF.

The V call is TRBV20-1, the J call TRBJ1-1; D is uncertain. This CDR3 is 10 amino acids long. V was cut by 5 bases and J by 6 bases, with 7 bases left in between. From germline, CDR1 is DFQATT and CDR2 SNEGSKA (reference sequence). The CDR3 DNA follows: TGCAGTGCTCAGAGGGCTGAAGCTTTCTTT. This sequence encodes CSAQRAEAFF.

The chain uses TRBV6-6 and TRBJ2-7; perhaps TRBD1 as D (6 bases). Germline loops: CDR1 MNHNY, CDR2 SVGAGI (reference sequence). This CDR3 spans 12 amino acids. The germline V and J ends were trimmed by 6 bases and 4 bases, with 10 bases remaining between them. Written as DNA, the CDR3 is TGTGCCAGCAGACCCACAGGGTACGAGCAGTACTTC. Amino acids: CASRPTGYEQYF.

The chain recombines TRBV5-1 with TRBJ1-5; no clear D gene. V was trimmed by 0 bases and J by 5 bases, leaving 9 bases between them. Per germline, CDR1 SGHRS and CDR2 YFSETQ. The CDR3 has 14 amino acids. The CDR3: CASSLGLADQPQHF. The CDR3 nucleotides read TGCGCCAGCAGCTTGGGGCTTGCGGATCAGCCCCAGCATTTT.

This chain uses TRBV7-9 with TRBJ1-2; the match to TRBD1 covers 10 bases. The V segment lost 5 bases and the J segment 0 bases; nucleotides outside the gene matches: 3. The germline V gene encodes CDR1 SEHNR and CDR2 FQNEAQ (reference sequence). This CDR3 has 15 amino acids. The CDR3 bases are TGTGCCAGCAGCCCAGGGACAGGGGCTAACTATGGCTACACCTTC. It translates to CASSPGTGANYGYTF. Drawing the rest from reference TRBV7-9 and TRBJ1-2, the complete variable domain is DTGVSQNPRHKITKRGQNVTFRCDPISEHNRLYWYRQTLGQGPEFLTYFQNEAQLEKSRLLSDRFSAERPKGSFSTLEIQRTEQGDSAMYLCASSPGTGANYGYTFGSGTRLTVV.

The CDR3 spells CASSPLQGFYEQYF. The CDR3 coding sequence is TGTGCCAGCAGTCCTCTACAGGGTTTCTACGAGCAGTACTTC. The chain recombines TRBV27 with TRBJ2-7; the D gene is possibly TRBD1 (6 bases). The CDR3 has 14 amino acids. The germline CDR1 and CDR2 sequences are MNHEY and SMNVEV (reference sequence). With 5 bases removed from V and 3 bases from J, the gap between germline ends came to 14 bases.

The chain is built from TRBV5-6 and TRBJ2-7; the D gene is possibly TRBD2 (6 bases). V lost 2 bases to trimming and J lost 1 base, with 7 bases between them. CDR1 SGHDT and CDR2 YYEEEE come from the germline V gene. The CDR3 is made up of 13 amino acids. CDR3 DNA: TGTGCCAGCAGCTTCGGGACTTCCTACGAGCAGTACTTC. Amino acid sequence: CASSFGTSYEQYF. Using reference TRBV5-6 and TRBJ2-7 for the parts outside the CDR3, the full variable domain is DAGVTQSPTHLIKTRGQQVTLRCSPKSGHDTVSWYQQALGQGPQFIFQYYEEEERQRGNFPDRFSGHQFPNYSSELNVNALLLGDSALYLCASSFGTSYEQYFGPGTRLTVT.

The chain recombines TRBV2 with TRBJ1-1, with D possibly matching TRBD1 (6 bases). V dropped 1 base and J dropped 5 bases, with 8 bases sitting between them. Germline V CDR1 and CDR2: SNHLY, FYNNEI. This CDR3 is built from 13 residues. CDR3 sequence: CASSEEGETEAFF. CDR3 DNA sequence: TGTGCCAGCAGTGAAGAGGGGGAAACTGAAGCTTTCTTT.

This CDR3 is CASSTYDRVQPQHF. The CDR3 nucleotides read TGTGCCAGCAGCACCTACGACAGGGTTCAGCCCCAGCATTTT. This chain links TRBV5-8 with TRBJ1-5; 7 bases align to TRBD1. Germline CDR1 reads SGHTS; CDR2 reads YDEGEE. V lost 4 bases to trimming and J lost 6 bases; unmatched junction nucleotides: 7. The CDR3 is 14 residues long.

The V call is TRBV6-1, the J call TRBJ2-7; the match to TRBD2 covers 7 bases. V lost 3 bases and J lost 6; bases outside the gene matches: 5. Germline lookup yields CDR1 MNHNS and CDR2 SASEGT. The CDR3 loop spans 13 amino acids. The DNA of the CDR3 is TGTGCCAGCAGTGAGGGACTATTGGGCGAGCAGTACTTC. Translating it yields CASSEGLLGEQYF.

This clone appeared a single time. The rearrangement uses TRBV29-1 and TRBJ2-5; 11 positions match TRBD2. The CDR3 extends over 17 amino acids. Trimming took 1 base from V and 2 from J; bases not matched to a gene: 9. Germline V CDR1 and CDR2: SQVTM, ANQGSEA. In nucleotides, the CDR3 is TGCAGCGTTGAAGCACTAGCGGGGGCCCCCCATCAAGAGACCCAGTACTTC. Translating gives CSVEALAGAPHQETQYF.

The rearrangement joins TRBV2 to TRBJ2-5; D is ambiguous. This CDR3 comprises 11 residues. The V and J ends lost 6 bases and 4 bases respectively, with 6 bases between them. In germline, CDR1 is SNHLY, CDR2 FYNNEI. CDR3 DNA sequence: TGTGCCAGCAGGCCAGGAGAGACCCAGTACTTC. Protein: CASRPGETQYF.

This clone appeared once. The chain recombines TRBV19 with TRBJ2-2; 9 nucleotides align to TRBD2. V dropped 9 bases and J dropped 3; count of bases not matched to a gene: 14. Germline CDR1 LNHDA, CDR2 SQIVND (reference sequence). The CDR3 has 17 residues. CDR3 sequence reads: CASRRARVAGDTGELFF. The CDR3 DNA follows: TGTGCCAGCCGGCGGGCTAGGGTAGCGGGGGACACCGGGGAGCTGTTTTTT. The variable domain in full, with the rest retrieved from reference TRBV19 and TRBJ2-2, is DGGITQSPKYLFRKEGQNVTLSCEQNLNHDAMYWYRQDPGQGLRLIYYSQIVNDFQKGDIAEGYSVSREKKESFPLTVTSAQKNPTAFYLCASRRARVAGDTGELFFGEGSRLTVL.

J is TRBJ2-7 and V is TRBV14; TRBD2 matches at 11 bases. Germline lookup yields CDR1 SGHDN and CDR2 FVKESK. The CDR3 length is 16 residues. V was pared by 4 bases and J by 9 bases, with 14 bases of the junction left unmatched. CDR3 residues: CASSLASGRIPTRQYF. Here the CDR3 DNA reads TGTGCCAGCAGCCTGGCTAGCGGGAGGATTCCTACGAGGCAGTACTTC. The full variable domain, completed using reference TRBV14 and TRBJ2-7, is EAGVTQFPSHSVIEKGQTVTLRCDPISGHDNLYWYRRVMGKEIKFLLHFVKESKQDESGMPNNRFLAERTGGTYSTLKVQPAELEDSGVYFCASSLASGRIPTRQYFGPGTRLTVT.

The genes are TRBV5-1 and TRBJ2-7, with D maybe TRBD2 (6 bases). Germline V gene lookup returns CDR1 SGHRS and CDR2 YFSETQ. The CDR3 runs 15 residues. Deletions cut 1 base from V and 0 bases from J, with 11 bases between. The DNA for the CDR3 is TGCGCCAGCAGCTTGTGGGCGGGATTCTCCTACGAGCAGTACTTC. It yields the protein CASSLWAGFSYEQYF.

The chain joins TRBV6-6 to TRBJ1-5, with 7 bases identical to TRBD1. Trimming cost V 11 bases and J 4 bases; bases outside gene matches: 11. Germline CDR1 is MNHNY and CDR2 is SVGAGI (reference sequence). This CDR3 is built from 14 residues. Here the CDR3 DNA reads TGTGCCGGAGGGGGACAGACCCTGAATCAGCCCCAGCATTTT. Translated, it gives CAGGGQTLNQPQHF.

The rearrangement uses TRBV18 and TRBJ1-3; 7 nucleotides align to TRBD1. The V segment lost 3 bases and the J segment 7 bases; nucleotides outside the gene matches: 6. The CDR3 covers 14 residues. The germline CDR1 and CDR2 sequences are KGHSH and LQKENI. This CDR3 reads CASSPDRVGNTIYF. DNA for the CDR3: TGTGCCAGCTCACCCGACAGGGTTGGTAACACCATATATTTT. Supplemented by reference TRBV18 and TRBJ1-3, the full variable domain reads NAGVMQNPRHLVRRRGQEARLRCSPMKGHSHVYWYRQLPEEGLKFMVYLQKENIIDESGMPKERFSAEFPKEGPSILRIQQVVRGDSAAYFCASSPDRVGNTIYFGEGSWLTVV.

This clone was detected once. The gene calls are TRBV6-5 and TRBJ1-2; D is unresolved. This CDR3 has 13 amino acids. Germline values: CDR1 MNHEY, CDR2 SVGAGI. V dropped 3 bases and J dropped 4 bases, with 9 bases sitting between them. In nucleotides, the CDR3 is TGTGCCAGCAGTTATGAGGTGGGCTATGGCTACACCTTC. Its translation: CASSYEVGYGYTF.